The entry below gives a single T cell receptor (beta chain) sequence along with its context. TCRdb reprocessed the RT-PCR reads with MiXCR, giving one entry per CDR3 protein. This repertoire shows 70,000 or so distinct CDR3 sequences, around 27% found once; its top ten account for more than 20%. The data were obtained in a study of patients and donors after allogeneic stem cell transplantation. The sequencing sample was made of blood, either unsorted or a sorted T cell fraction (not recorded which). This sequence was found in a human donor who was either an allogeneic HSCT recipient or a stem cell or donor lymphocyte infusion donor (not recorded which). It is not recorded whose cells these are; they may come from a transplant donor.

The CDR3 coding sequence is TGCAGCGTTGATACCAGCCTCCAAGAGACCCAGTACTTC. As protein: CSVDTSLQETQYF. This chain links TRBV29-1 with TRBJ2-5, with D uncertain. The V end lost 3 bases, the J end lost 1 base, and 9 bases lay between the germline ends. The CDR3 loop spans 13 amino acids. Germline CDR1 is SQVTM and CDR2 is ANQGSEA.